The present entry profiles one T cell receptor (beta chain) with its context. This entry is derived from a study of naive and memory T cell subsets. Four PCR rounds used nested alpha and beta constant region primers plus the SP2 primer. A single record per CDR3 protein comes from TCRdb applying MiXCR to the 5' RACE reads. The profile shows around 30,000 distinct CDR3 sequences, 15% to 20% of them singletons. An oligonucleotide containing a UMI was ligated to the 3' end of TCR cDNA. The sequence was collected from a female donor in good health.

CDR3 sequence (DNA): TGCAGTGCTAGAGAGAGTAATCAGCCCCAGCATTTT. Amino acids: CSARESNQPQHF. This chain links TRBV20-1 with TRBJ1-5; D is ambiguous. Deletions cut 0 bases from V and 4 bases from J, with 4 bases between. The CDR3 totals 12 residues. Germline V gene lookup returns CDR1 DFQATT and CDR2 SNEGSKA (reference sequence).